There are a few counts of the clone carrying this T cell receptor (beta chain). What it binds is not known. TCR beta cDNA libraries included unique molecular identifiers. TCRdb re-analysed the PCR reads in MiXCR, keeping a single row per CDR3 protein. The table includes almost 700,000 distinct CDR3 sequences, approximately 60% detected once. This record belongs to a study of post-analysis software for immune sequencing data. Study-level findings and limits: The study found TRBV5-6, TRBV5-1 and TRBV20-1 among a few TRBV segments more frequent in patients than controls.

The CDR3 extends over 14 amino acids. The germline V gene has CDR1 SGHVS and CDR2 FNYEAQ. V was cut by 5 bases and J by 2 bases, with 12 bases left in between. This sequence originates from a girl aged 2 to 10 with multiple sclerosis. The source material was blood. The chain employs TRBV7-6 and TRBJ2-5; a possible D gene is TRBD2 (6 bases). CDR3 DNA: TGTGCCAGCAGCCGGGAGTTGTGGCAAGAGACCCAGTACTTC. Residues: CASSRELWQETQYF.